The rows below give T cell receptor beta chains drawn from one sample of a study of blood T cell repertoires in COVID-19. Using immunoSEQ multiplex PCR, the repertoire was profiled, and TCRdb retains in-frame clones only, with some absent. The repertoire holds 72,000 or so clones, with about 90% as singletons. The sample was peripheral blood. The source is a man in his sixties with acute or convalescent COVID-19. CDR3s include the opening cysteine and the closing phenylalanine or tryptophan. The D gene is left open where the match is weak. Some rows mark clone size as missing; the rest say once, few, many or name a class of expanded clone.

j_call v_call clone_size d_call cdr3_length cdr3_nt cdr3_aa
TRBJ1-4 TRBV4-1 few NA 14 TGCGCCAGCAGCTTAGGAGCGGTCGATGAGAAACTGTTTTTT CASSLGAVDEKLFF
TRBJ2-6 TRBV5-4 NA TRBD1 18 TGTGCCAGCAGCCATAGACAGGGGCGGGCTCCGGGGGCCAACGTCCTGACTTTC CASSHRQGRAPGANVLTF
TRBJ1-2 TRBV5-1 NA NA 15 TGCGCCAGCAGCTTGGCCGTTGGACTGACCTATGGCTACACCTTC CASSLAVGLTYGYTF
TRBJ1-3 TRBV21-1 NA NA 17 TGTGCCAGCAGCAAAGCCCCGTTACAGGGGCCAAGAAACACCATATATTTT CASSKAPLQGPRNTIYF
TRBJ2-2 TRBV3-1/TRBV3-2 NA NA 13 TGTGCCAGCAGCCAAGGAGGGCCCGGGGAGCTGTTTTTT CASSQGGPGELFF
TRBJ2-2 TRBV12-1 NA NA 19 TGTGCCAGCAGCTTTCAACCTAGCGGGGGGGCCCCGAACACCGGGGAGCTGTTTTTT CASSFQPSGGAPNTGELFF
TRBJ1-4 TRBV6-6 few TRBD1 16 TGTGCCAGCAGTTACCCGGGACAGGGGGCGGGGGAAAAACTGTTTTTT CASSYPGQGAGEKLFF
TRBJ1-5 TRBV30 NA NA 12 TGTGCCTGGGCAGGGGACAATCAGCCCCAGCATTTT CAWAGDNQPQHF
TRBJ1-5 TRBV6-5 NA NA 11 TGTGCCAGCAGCGCGGGGTCCTCCCAGCATTTT CASSAGSSQHF
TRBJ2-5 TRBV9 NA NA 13 TGTGCCAGCAGCGTAGTTGCAGGAGGGACCCAGTACTTC CASSVVAGGTQYF
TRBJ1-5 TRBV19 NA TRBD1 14 TGTGCCAGTAGCGAGACAGGGGTTAGTCAGCCCCAGCATTTT CASSETGVSQPQHF
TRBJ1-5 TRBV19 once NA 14 TGTGCCACCAACCCCGGCCAGGGCTATCAGCCCCAGCATTTT CATNPGQGYQPQHF
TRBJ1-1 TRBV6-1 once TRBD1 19 TGTGCCAGCAGTGAAAGGCCCCCCCGGACAGGGAAGATGAACACTGAAGCTTTCTTT CASSERPPRTGKMNTEAFF
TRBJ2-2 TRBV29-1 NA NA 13 TGCAGCGTTGAAGCGGAGGGCACCGGGGAGCTGTTTTTT CSVEAEGTGELFF
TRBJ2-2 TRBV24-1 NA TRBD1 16 TGTGCCACCAGTGACCCGGGACAGGGGGCCGCCGGGGAGCTGTTTTTT CATSDPGQGAAGELFF
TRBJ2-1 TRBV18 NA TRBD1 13 TGTGCCAGCTCACGGGACAGCGACAATGAGCAGTTCTTC CASSRDSDNEQFF
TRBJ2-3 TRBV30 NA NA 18 TGTGCCTGGAGTGTACCCTCTCGGGGGGCTGGTGTAGCAGATACGCAGTATTTT CAWSVPSRGAGVADTQYF
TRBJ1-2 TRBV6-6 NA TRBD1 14 TGTGCCAGCACCAAACCCAGACAGGGGGGTGGCTACACCTTC CASTKPRQGGGYTF
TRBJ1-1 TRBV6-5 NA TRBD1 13 TGTGCCAGCAGTCGAGGACAGGAAATTGAAGCTTTCTTT CASSRGQEIEAFF
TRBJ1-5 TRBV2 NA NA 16 TGTGCCAGCAGCTGGGACCCAGGACAGCTAAGTCAGCCCCAGCATTTT CASSWDPGQLSQPQHF
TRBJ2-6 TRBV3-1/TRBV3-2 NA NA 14 TGTGCCAGCAGCCAAGTAGCTGGGGCCAACGTCCTGACTTTC CASSQVAGANVLTF
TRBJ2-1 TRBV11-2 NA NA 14 TGTGCCAGCAGCAAGAAGCCTTCCTACAATGAGCAGTTCTTC CASSKKPSYNEQFF
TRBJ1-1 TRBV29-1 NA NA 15 TGCAGCGTAATAGAAGGGGAGGGGTGGGTCACTGAAGCTTTCTTT CSVIEGEGWVTEAFF
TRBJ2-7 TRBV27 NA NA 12 TGTGCCAGCAGTTCCCCCCCCGGGGAGCAGTACTTC CASSSPPGEQYF
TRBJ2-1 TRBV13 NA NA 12 TGTGCCAGCGGCGGGGCTCCCAATGAGCAGTTCTTC CASGGAPNEQFF
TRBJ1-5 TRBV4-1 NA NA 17 TGCGCCAGCAGCCAAGATGTCCTCAGGGCAGACAATCAGCCCCAGCATTTT CASSQDVLRADNQPQHF
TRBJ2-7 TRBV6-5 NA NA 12 TGTGCCAGCAGTACAGGGCCGCGGGAGCAGTACTTC CASSTGPREQYF
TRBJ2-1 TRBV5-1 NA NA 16 TGCGCCAGCAGCTTGGCCTTGGGGGGTAACATCAATGAGCAGTTCTTC CASSLALGGNINEQFF
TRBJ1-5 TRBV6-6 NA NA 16 TGTGCCAGCAGTTACCTCCAGGGATTGAGCAATCAGCCCCAGCATTTT CASSYLQGLSNQPQHF
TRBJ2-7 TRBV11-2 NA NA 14 TGTGCCAGCAGCTTAGGGCAGGGGACATACGAGCAGTACTTC CASSLGQGTYEQYF
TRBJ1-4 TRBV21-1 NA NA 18 TGTGCCAGCAGCAGCATCACAGGGCCGACGTCAACTAATGAAAAACTGTTTTTT CASSSITGPTSTNEKLFF
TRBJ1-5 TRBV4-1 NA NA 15 TGCGCCAGCAGCCTTGGGGGAGGGGGAAATCAGCCCCAGCATTTT CASSLGGGGNQPQHF
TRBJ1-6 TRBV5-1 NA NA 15 TGCGCCAGCAGCTTGGCGTCCGGGGGGGAATCACCCCTCCACTTT CASSLASGGESPLHF
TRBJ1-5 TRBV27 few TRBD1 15 TGTGCCAGCAGGACAGGGAACTCAGTCAATCAGCCCCAGCATTTT CASRTGNSVNQPQHF
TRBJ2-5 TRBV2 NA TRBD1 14 TGTGCCAGCGGTCGGGACAGTCCTTTCGAGACCCAGTACTTC CASGRDSPFETQYF
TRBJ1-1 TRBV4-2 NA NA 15 TGTGCCAGCAGCGAGCCACGCTTGATGAACACTGAAGCTTTCTTT CASSEPRLMNTEAFF
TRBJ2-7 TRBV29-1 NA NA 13 TGCAGCTTTGAGGAGGAGGGATCCTACGAGCAGTACTTC CSFEEEGSYEQYF
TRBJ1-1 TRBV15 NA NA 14 TGTGCCACCAGACCGGACCAGGGGAGCACTGAAGCTTTCTTT CATRPDQGSTEAFF
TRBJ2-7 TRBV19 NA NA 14 TGTGCCAGTAGTATGGGGCAGGTTTCCTACGAGCAGTACTTC CASSMGQVSYEQYF
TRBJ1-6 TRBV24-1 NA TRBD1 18 TGTGCCACCAGTGATTGGACAGGAATATTCCTCGATAGTTCACCCCTCCACTTT CATSDWTGIFLDSSPLHF
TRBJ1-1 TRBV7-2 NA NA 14 TGTGCCAGCAGCTCTACCCACGCGAACACTGAAGCTTTCTTT CASSSTHANTEAFF
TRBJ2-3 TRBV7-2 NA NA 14 TGTGCCAGCAGCTTAGTAGCGGCAACAGATACGCAGTATTTT CASSLVAATDTQYF
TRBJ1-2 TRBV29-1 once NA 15 TGCAGCGTTGATCTGGGGGCCTTAACTAACTATGGCTACACCTTC CSVDLGALTNYGYTF
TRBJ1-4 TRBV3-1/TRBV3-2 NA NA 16 TGTGCCAGCAGCCAAGATCCGCGGGGGGGTCGTGAAAAACTGTTTTTT CASSQDPRGGREKLFF
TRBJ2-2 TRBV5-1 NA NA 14 TGCGCCAGCAGCTCAGACGGGTCTACCGGGGAGCTGTTTTTT CASSSDGSTGELFF
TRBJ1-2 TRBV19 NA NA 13 TGTGCCACTCAGGGGACGGGATTACATGGCTACACCTTC CATQGTGLHGYTF
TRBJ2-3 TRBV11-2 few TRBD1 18 TGTGCCAGCAGCTTATTCTTGGGTTGGACAGGGCCTCCAGATACGCAGTATTTT CASSLFLGWTGPPDTQYF
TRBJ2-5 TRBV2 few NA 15 TGTGCCAGCAGTGAAAGGGACTCACGCGAAGAGACCCAGTACTTC CASSERDSREETQYF
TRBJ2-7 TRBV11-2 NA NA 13 TGTGCCAGCAGCTTAGCTAGGGGATACGAGCAGTACTTC CASSLARGYEQYF
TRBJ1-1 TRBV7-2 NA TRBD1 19 TGTGCCAGCAGCTCTAACCCACGGACAGGGGGCCCTATGAACACTGAAGCTTTCTTT CASSSNPRTGGPMNTEAFF
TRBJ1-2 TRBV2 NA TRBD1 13 TGTGCCAGCAGTGTCCGGGGGACAGAAGGCTACACCTTC CASSVRGTEGYTF
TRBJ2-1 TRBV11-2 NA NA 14 TGTGCCAGCAGCCGTACAGCCACCTACAATGAGCAGTTCTTC CASSRTATYNEQFF
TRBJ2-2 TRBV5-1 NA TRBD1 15 TGCGCCAGCAGCCCGGCCGGGACAGTCACCGGGGAGCTGTTTTTT CASSPAGTVTGELFF
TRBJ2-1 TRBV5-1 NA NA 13 TGCGCCAGCAGGCTGGCAGGGGCCAATGAGCAGTTCTTC CASRLAGANEQFF
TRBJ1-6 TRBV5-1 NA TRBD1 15 TGCGCCAGCAGCCCACGGACAGGCTCAAGTTCTCCCCTCCACTTT CASSPRTGSSSPLHF
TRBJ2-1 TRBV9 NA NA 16 TGTGCCAGCAGCGTAGGTCCAGGGGGGACCTACAATGAGCAGTTCTTC CASSVGPGGTYNEQFF
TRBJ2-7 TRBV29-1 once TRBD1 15 TGCAGCGTTGAAGCCCCGGGACAGGGGGCCTACGAGCAGTACTTC CSVEAPGQGAYEQYF
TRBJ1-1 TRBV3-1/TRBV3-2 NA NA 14 TGTGCCAGCACCTTGAGACAGGCAAACACTGAAGCTTTCTTT CASTLRQANTEAFF
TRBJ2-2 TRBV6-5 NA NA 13 TGTGCCTTGAGGAGGGGTGACACCGGGGAGCTGTTTTTT CALRRGDTGELFF